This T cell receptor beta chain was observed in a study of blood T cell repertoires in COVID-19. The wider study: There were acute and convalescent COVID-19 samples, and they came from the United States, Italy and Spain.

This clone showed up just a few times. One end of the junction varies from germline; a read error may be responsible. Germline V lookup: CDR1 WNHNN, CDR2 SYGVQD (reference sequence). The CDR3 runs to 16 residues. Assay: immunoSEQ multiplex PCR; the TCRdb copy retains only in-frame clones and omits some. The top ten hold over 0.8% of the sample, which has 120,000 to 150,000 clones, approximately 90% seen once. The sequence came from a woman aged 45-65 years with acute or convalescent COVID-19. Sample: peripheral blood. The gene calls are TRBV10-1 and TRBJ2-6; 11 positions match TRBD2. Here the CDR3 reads CASSDSGRAGANVLTF. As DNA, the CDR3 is TGCGCCAGTAGTGATAGCGGGAGGGCAGGGGCCAACGTCCTGACTTTC.